A selection of T cell receptor beta chains follows, all from one sample in a study of T-cell reconstitution after alpha-beta-depleted transplantation in children. MiXCR was run by TCRdb on the PCR reads, yielding one entry per CDR3 protein. The repertoire consists of 350,000 to 400,000 distinct CDR3 sequences, with roughly 20% occurring once and the leading ten covering about 3.8%. The sequencing here drew on PBMCs from the stem cell graft donor, taken from the stem cell graft. These TCRs come from a human donor who donated a stem cell graft to a child with acute myeloid leukemia. Both conserved end residues are part of each CDR3. A D gene is named only where the DNA matches it firmly. Rows give clone size only sometimes, using once, few, many, or a class for an expanded clone.

j_gene: TRBJ1-5
v_gene: TRBV4-1
abundance: .
d_gene: .
CDR3aa: CASSQGFPGVSNQPQHF
CDR3nt: TGCGCCAGCAGCCAAGGATTCCCTGGGGTTAGCAATCAGCCCCAGCATTTT

j_gene: TRBJ2-2
v_gene: TRBV3-1
abundance: .
d_gene: TRBD2
CDR3aa: CASSPSLAGATGELFF
CDR3nt: TGTGCCAGCAGCCCCTCCCTAGCGGGAGCCACCGGGGAGCTGTTTTTT

j_gene: TRBJ2-3
v_gene: TRBV29-1
abundance: few
d_gene: .
CDR3aa: CSADSASTDTQYF
CDR3nt: TGCAGCGCTGACTCGGCTAGCACAGATACGCAGTATTTT

j_gene: TRBJ2-1
v_gene: TRBV5-5
abundance: many
d_gene: TRBD2
CDR3aa: CASSIGTSGDEQFF
CDR3nt: TGTGCCAGCAGCATCGGGACTAGCGGCGATGAGCAGTTCTTC

j_gene: TRBJ2-1
v_gene: TRBV3-1
abundance: .
d_gene: TRBD1
CDR3aa: CASSPLRDRGPNEQFF
CDR3nt: TGTGCCAGCAGCCCACTCCGGGACAGGGGGCCGAATGAGCAGTTCTTC

j_gene: TRBJ2-1
v_gene: TRBV29-1
abundance: .
d_gene: TRBD2
CDR3aa: CSVGGLANNEQFF
CDR3nt: TGCAGCGTTGGTGGACTAGCCAACAATGAGCAGTTCTTC

j_gene: TRBJ2-5
v_gene: TRBV12-3/TRBV12-4
abundance: .
d_gene: .
CDR3aa: CASSLSKRAKETQYF
CDR3nt: TGTGCCAGCAGTTTATCCAAGCGGGCTAAAGAGACCCAGTACTTC

j_gene: TRBJ1-4
v_gene: TRBV5-6
abundance: .
d_gene: .
CDR3aa: CASSPRRRIEKLFF
CDR3nt: TGTGCCAGCAGCCCTAGACGGAGGATTGAAAAACTGTTTTTT

j_gene: TRBJ2-3
v_gene: TRBV20-1
abundance: .
d_gene: TRBD2
CDR3aa: CSATTPGLATDTQYF
CDR3nt: TGCAGTGCTACTACCCCGGGACTAGCGACAGATACGCAGTATTTT

j_gene: TRBJ2-1
v_gene: TRBV4-1
abundance: once
d_gene: TRBD2
CDR3aa: CASSQGLAGLDEQFF
CDR3nt: TGCGCCAGCAGCCAAGGACTAGCGGGATTAGATGAGCAGTTCTTC

j_gene: TRBJ2-4
v_gene: TRBV7-2
abundance: few
d_gene: TRBD1
CDR3aa: CASSSRGTEANIQYF
CDR3nt: TGTGCCAGCAGCTCCCGAGGGACAGAAGCGAACATTCAGTACTTC

j_gene: TRBJ2-7
v_gene: TRBV7-2
abundance: few
d_gene: .
CDR3aa: CASSVIPGKSYEQYF
CDR3nt: TGTGCCAGCAGTGTCATCCCGGGAAAATCCTACGAGCAGTACTTC

j_gene: TRBJ2-5
v_gene: TRBV10-3
abundance: .
d_gene: .
CDR3aa: CAISDNRETQYF
CDR3nt: TGTGCCATCAGTGATAATAGAGAGACCCAGTACTTC

j_gene: TRBJ2-1
v_gene: TRBV12-3/TRBV12-4
abundance: few
d_gene: .
CDR3aa: CASSRTYEQFF
CDR3nt: TGTGCCAGCAGCCGGACCTATGAGCAGTTCTTC

j_gene: TRBJ2-3
v_gene: TRBV10-3
abundance: .
d_gene: TRBD2
CDR3aa: CAISVSGTTDTQYF
CDR3nt: TGTGCCATCAGTGTTAGCGGGACTACAGATACGCAGTATTTT

j_gene: TRBJ2-2
v_gene: TRBV10-3
abundance: .
d_gene: .
CDR3aa: CAIGRSTGELFF
CDR3nt: TGTGCCATCGGGCGGTCCACCGGGGAGCTGTTTTTT

j_gene: TRBJ2-2
v_gene: TRBV4-2
abundance: many
d_gene: .
CDR3aa: CASSQPEWSTGELFF
CDR3nt: TGTGCCAGCAGCCAACCGGAGTGGAGCACCGGGGAGCTGTTTTTT

j_gene: TRBJ2-7
v_gene: TRBV28
abundance: few
d_gene: .
CDR3aa: CASSQQAYEQYF
CDR3nt: TGTGCCAGCAGTCAACAAGCCTACGAGCAGTACTTC

j_gene: TRBJ1-5
v_gene: TRBV12-3/TRBV12-4
abundance: .
d_gene: .
CDR3aa: CASSFIRSNQPQHF
CDR3nt: TGTGCCAGCAGTTTTATACGAAGCAATCAGCCCCAGCATTTT

j_gene: TRBJ1-1
v_gene: TRBV20-1
abundance: few
d_gene: .
CDR3aa: CSAFDTMNTEAFF
CDR3nt: TGCAGTGCTTTTGACACGATGAACACTGAAGCTTTCTTT

j_gene: TRBJ2-2
v_gene: TRBV20-1
abundance: many
d_gene: TRBD1
CDR3aa: CSASRRQGHTGELFF
CDR3nt: TGCAGTGCTAGCCGAAGACAGGGACACACCGGGGAGCTGTTTTTT

j_gene: TRBJ2-7
v_gene: TRBV7-2
abundance: few
d_gene: TRBD2
CDR3aa: CASNIGEREKDEQYF
CDR3nt: TGTGCCAGCAACATTGGGGAGCGGGAGAAAGACGAGCAGTACTTC

j_gene: TRBJ1-1
v_gene: TRBV5-1
abundance: .
d_gene: TRBD1
CDR3aa: CASSNGQALNTEAFF
CDR3nt: TGCGCCAGCAGCAACGGACAGGCACTGAACACTGAAGCTTTCTTT

j_gene: TRBJ1-5
v_gene: TRBV2
abundance: many
d_gene: .
CDR3aa: CASSDRGPSNQPQHF
CDR3nt: TGTGCCAGCAGTGATCGGGGCCCCAGCAATCAGCCCCAGCATTTT

j_gene: TRBJ1-5
v_gene: TRBV12-3/TRBV12-4
abundance: .
d_gene: TRBD1
CDR3aa: CASSLGGQGDQPQHF
CDR3nt: TGTGCCAGCAGTTTAGGAGGACAGGGAGATCAGCCCCAGCATTTT

j_gene: TRBJ2-1
v_gene: TRBV6-5
abundance: few
d_gene: TRBD2
CDR3aa: CASSYTGTSGYNEQFF
CDR3nt: TGTGCCAGCAGCTATACCGGGACTAGCGGTTACAATGAGCAGTTCTTC

j_gene: TRBJ2-1
v_gene: TRBV7-9
abundance: few
d_gene: .
CDR3aa: CASSLDGANEQFF
CDR3nt: TGTGCCAGCAGCTTAGATGGGGCCAATGAGCAGTTCTTC

j_gene: TRBJ2-2
v_gene: TRBV7-9
abundance: .
d_gene: TRBD2
CDR3aa: CASSPLAGSSGELFF
CDR3nt: TGTGCCAGCAGCCCCCTAGCGGGATCATCCGGGGAGCTGTTTTTT

j_gene: TRBJ2-7
v_gene: TRBV7-8
abundance: .
d_gene: .
CDR3aa: CASSTGLPYSYEQYF
CDR3nt: TGTGCCAGCAGCACAGGACTACCGTACTCCTACGAGCAGTACTTC

j_gene: TRBJ1-2
v_gene: TRBV5-1
abundance: once
d_gene: .
CDR3aa: CASSLELHRSSNYGYTF
CDR3nt: TGCGCCAGCAGCTTGGAGCTACACAGAAGCTCTAACTATGGCTACACCTTC

j_gene: TRBJ1-2
v_gene: TRBV3-1
abundance: .
d_gene: .
CDR3aa: CASSGRPYGYTF
CDR3nt: TGTGCCAGCAGCGGGCGGCCCTATGGCTACACCTTC

j_gene: TRBJ2-7
v_gene: TRBV11-2
abundance: .
d_gene: TRBD2
CDR3aa: CASSPRASGMYEQYF
CDR3nt: TGTGCCAGCAGCCCCCGCGCTAGCGGGATGTACGAGCAGTACTTC

j_gene: TRBJ2-1
v_gene: TRBV12-3/TRBV12-4
abundance: few
d_gene: TRBD2
CDR3aa: CASSLDGLAGGLNYNEQFF
CDR3nt: TGTGCCAGCAGTTTAGATGGGCTGGCGGGAGGCCTCAACTACAATGAGCAGTTCTTC

j_gene: TRBJ2-1
v_gene: TRBV20-1
abundance: many
d_gene: .
CDR3aa: CSARGGGSYNEQFF
CDR3nt: TGCAGTGCTAGAGGAGGGGGCTCCTACAATGAGCAGTTCTTC

j_gene: TRBJ2-3
v_gene: TRBV20-1
abundance: .
d_gene: TRBD2
CDR3aa: CSASGPGLAGVTDTQYF
CDR3nt: TGCAGTGCTAGCGGACCGGGACTAGCGGGAGTAACAGATACGCAGTATTTT

j_gene: TRBJ2-6
v_gene: TRBV12-3/TRBV12-4
abundance: few
d_gene: TRBD2
CDR3aa: CASSLARVVSGGGANVLTF
CDR3nt: TGTGCCAGCAGTTTAGCGCGGGTTGTTTCGGGGGGTGGGGCCAACGTCCTGACTTTC

j_gene: TRBJ2-2
v_gene: TRBV12-3/TRBV12-4
abundance: few
d_gene: .
CDR3aa: CASSLGSLALNTGELFF
CDR3nt: TGTGCCAGCAGTTTAGGTTCCCTAGCGCTGAACACCGGGGAGCTGTTTTTT

j_gene: TRBJ2-1
v_gene: TRBV28
abundance: .
d_gene: TRBD2
CDR3aa: CASSFLGGRVDEQFF
CDR3nt: TGTGCCAGCAGTTTTCTCGGCGGGAGGGTTGATGAGCAGTTCTTC

j_gene: TRBJ2-1
v_gene: TRBV28
abundance: many
d_gene: .
CDR3aa: CATRAGPYNEQFF
CDR3nt: TGTGCCACTAGGGCAGGTCCCTACAATGAGCAGTTCTTT

j_gene: TRBJ2-5
v_gene: TRBV20-1
abundance: many
d_gene: TRBD1
CDR3aa: CSAVIPRWDRGQETQYF
CDR3nt: TGCAGTGCCGTCATCCCTAGATGGGACAGGGGGCAAGAGACCCAGTACTTC